These T cell receptor beta chains were read from a single sample in a study of OX40 agonist ivuxolimab in advanced cancers. Method: immunoSEQ multiplex PCR; TCRdb's copy keeps in-frame clones and lacks some. The sample records over 20,000 clones, approximately 86% being singletons. Sample: CD4+ or CD8+ T cells sorted from blood, taken in a trial of the OX40 agonist ivuxolimab. These receptor sequences come from an adult with an advanced solid tumor such as melanoma, head and neck, liver or kidney cancer. Each CDR3 is given with its conserved first and last residue. D genes are given only for firm matches. Some rows mark clone size as missing; the rest say once, few, many or name a class of expanded clone.

size: NA; V: TRBV10-1; length: 13; D: NA; J: TRBJ2-1; DNA: TGCGCCAGCAGTGCGGTCAGGGCCAATGAGCAGTTCTTC; CDR3: CASSAVRANEQFF
size: NA; V: TRBV11-2; length: 13; D: NA; J: TRBJ1-1; DNA: TGTGCCAGCAGCCATGCCTTGAGCACTGAAGCTTTCTTT; CDR3: CASSHALSTEAFF
size: NA; V: TRBV6-5; length: 13; D: NA; J: TRBJ1-5; DNA: TGTGCCAGCAGCCCCGGCGGGACTCAGCCCCAGCATTTT; CDR3: CASSPGGTQPQHF
size: NA; V: TRBV7-2; length: 16; D: TRBD2; J: TRBJ2-1; DNA: TGTGCCAGCAGCTTAGCGCTGGCGGGAGTACGGAATGAGCAGTTCTTC; CDR3: CASSLALAGVRNEQFF
size: NA; V: TRBV19; length: 14; D: NA; J: TRBJ2-7; DNA: TGTGCCAGTAGACCCTCGGAGGCATCCTACGAGCAGTACTTC; CDR3: CASRPSEASYEQYF
size: NA; V: TRBV28; length: 15; D: NA; J: TRBJ2-7; DNA: TGTGCCAGCAGTTCTTATCGGACGGAAGCCTACGAGCAGTACTTC; CDR3: CASSSYRTEAYEQYF
size: NA; V: TRBV7-9; length: 16; D: TRBD2; J: TRBJ2-3; DNA: TGTGCCAGCAGCTTAGTAGGACTAGCGGGATCTGATACGCAGTATTTT; CDR3: CASSLVGLAGSDTQYF
size: once; V: TRBV30; length: 16; D: TRBD2; J: TRBJ2-5; DNA: TGTGCCTGGAGCTGGGGAGGGGCGGGAAACCAAGAGACCCAGTACTTC; CDR3: CAWSWGGAGNQETQYF
size: NA; V: TRBV29-1; length: 12; D: TRBD1; J: TRBJ1-2; DNA: TGCAGCGTTGAAACAGGGGAGGATGGCTACACCTTC; CDR3: CSVETGEDGYTF
size: NA; V: TRBV19; length: 15; D: NA; J: TRBJ1-5; DNA: TGTGCCAGTAGTATGGGGTTTACGAGCAATCAGCCCCAGCATTTT; CDR3: CASSMGFTSNQPQHF
size: once; V: TRBV5-5; length: 14; D: TRBD1; J: TRBJ1-2; DNA: TGTGCCAGCAGTTTCGCAGGGACAGACTATGGCTACACCTTC; CDR3: CASSFAGTDYGYTF
size: NA; V: TRBV25-1; length: 15; D: TRBD1; J: TRBJ1-3; DNA: TGTGCCAGCAGTGATTGGCAGGGGGCGGGAAACACCATATATTTT; CDR3: CASSDWQGAGNTIYF
size: NA; V: TRBV27; length: 15; D: NA; J: TRBJ2-1; DNA: TGTGCCAGCAGTTTGATTGGCGGGTGGGGCAATGAGCAGTTCTTC; CDR3: CASSLIGGWGNEQFF
size: NA; V: TRBV6-5; length: 12; D: NA; J: TRBJ2-5; DNA: TGTGCCAGCAGTAGGGGTTTTGTCGTCCAGTACTTC; CDR3: CASSRGFVVQYF
size: once; V: TRBV15; length: 13; D: NA; J: TRBJ2-1; DNA: TGTGCCACCAGCAGAGGCCCCCGGGGCGAGCAGTTCTTC; CDR3: CATSRGPRGEQFF
size: few; V: TRBV10-3; length: 13; D: TRBD1; J: TRBJ2-5; DNA: TGTGCCATCAGGAGGGACAGGGCCGAGACCCAGTACTTC; CDR3: CAIRRDRAETQYF
size: NA; V: TRBV7-3; length: 12; D: NA; J: TRBJ1-5; DNA: TGTGCCAGCACCTATAGCAATCAGCCCCAGCATTTT; CDR3: CASTYSNQPQHF
size: NA; V: TRBV7-9; length: 14; D: NA; J: TRBJ2-1; DNA: TGTGCCAGCAGTTCCGGGCGAAAAGTAGTTGAGCAGTTCTTC; CDR3: CASSSGRKVVEQFF
size: NA; V: TRBV7-9; length: 16; D: NA; J: TRBJ1-4; DNA: TGTGCCAGCAGTTACCCACCCGGCGATAATAATGAAAAACTGTTTTTT; CDR3: CASSYPPGDNNEKLFF
size: NA; V: TRBV4-1; length: 15; D: TRBD1; J: TRBJ1-4; DNA: TGCGCCAGCAGCCAAGAAACAGGGGGTGATGAAAAACTGTTTTTT; CDR3: CASSQETGGDEKLFF
size: once; V: TRBV4-1; length: 16; D: NA; J: TRBJ2-7; DNA: TGCGCCAGCAGCGCCCCAGGGGTGGTCTCCTCCTACGAGCAGTACTTC; CDR3: CASSAPGVVSSYEQYF
size: NA; V: TRBV11-3; length: 15; D: NA; J: TRBJ2-1; DNA: TGTGCCAGCAGCGTCCGGGACGGGTCCTACAATGAGCAGTTCTTC; CDR3: CASSVRDGSYNEQFF
size: NA; V: TRBV15; length: 15; D: NA; J: TRBJ1-2; DNA: TGTGCCACCAGCAGAGATTTTCAGGGCGTCTATGGCTACACCTTC; CDR3: CATSRDFQGVYGYTF
size: NA; V: TRBV2; length: 15; D: TRBD1; J: TRBJ1-2; DNA: TGTGCCAGCAGTGAATTAGGAACAGGGGTATACGGCTACACCTTC; CDR3: CASSELGTGVYGYTF
size: NA; V: TRBV4-3; length: 15; D: TRBD2; J: TRBJ2-1; DNA: TGCGCCAGCAGCCAACTAGCGGGAGGGACCAATGAGCAGTTCTTC; CDR3: CASSQLAGGTNEQFF
size: NA; V: TRBV27; length: 15; D: NA; J: TRBJ2-2; DNA: TGTGCCAGCAGTTCGGAGACTGGTAACACCGGGGAGCTGTTTTTT; CDR3: CASSSETGNTGELFF
size: NA; V: TRBV9; length: 17; D: NA; J: TRBJ2-1; DNA: TGTGCCAGCAGCGTAGGCGGGTGGGGCGCTCAGGGTGGGGAGCAGTTCTTC; CDR3: CASSVGGWGAQGGEQFF
size: NA; V: TRBV5-4; length: 15; D: TRBD2; J: TRBJ2-1; DNA: TGTGCCAGCAGCTTTCTAGCGGGACCATACAATGAGCAGTTCTTC; CDR3: CASSFLAGPYNEQFF
size: NA; V: TRBV7-6; length: 17; D: NA; J: TRBJ2-3; DNA: TGTGCCAGCAGCTTAGGTCTTGGCAGGGCTAGCACAGATACGCAGTATTTT; CDR3: CASSLGLGRASTDTQYF
size: NA; V: TRBV19; length: 20; D: NA; J: TRBJ1-5; DNA: TGTGCCAGTAGGCCCGATTGGACAGAGTCCTCGCGGTGGCCCGATCAGCCCCAGCATTTT; CDR3: CASRPDWTESSRWPDQPQHF
size: NA; V: TRBV19; length: 15; D: TRBD1; J: TRBJ2-7; DNA: TGTGCCAGTAGTATAGTCTGGACAGGTCCCTACGAGCAGTACTTC; CDR3: CASSIVWTGPYEQYF
size: NA; V: TRBV28; length: 12; D: NA; J: TRBJ2-7; DNA: TGTGCCAGCAGTTCCGTTTCCTACGAGCAGTACTTC; CDR3: CASSSVSYEQYF
size: NA; V: TRBV9; length: 14; D: TRBD2; J: TRBJ2-7; DNA: TGTGCCAGCAGCTTCAGACTAGCGGGAGACGAGCAGTACTTC; CDR3: CASSFRLAGDEQYF
size: NA; V: TRBV5-4; length: 16; D: TRBD2; J: TRBJ2-2; DNA: TGTGCCAGCAGCTTGGGGGCGGGAGCTTACACCGGGGAGCTGTTTTTT; CDR3: CASSLGAGAYTGELFF
size: NA; V: TRBV27; length: 14; D: TRBD2; J: TRBJ2-1; DNA: TGTGCCAGCAGTTCTAGCGGGATGTACAATGAGCAGTTCTTC; CDR3: CASSSSGMYNEQFF
size: NA; V: TRBV28; length: 12; D: NA; J: TRBJ2-3; DNA: TGTGCCAGCAGTTGGGGAGCGGGTACGCAGTATTTT; CDR3: CASSWGAGTQYF
size: NA; V: TRBV27; length: 15; D: NA; J: TRBJ2-6; DNA: TGTGCCAGCAGTGACTCCCGGGGAGAGGCCAACGTCCTGACTTTC; CDR3: CASSDSRGEANVLTF
size: NA; V: TRBV25-1; length: 14; D: NA; J: TRBJ2-7; DNA: TGTGCCAGCAACTCAGGCCAGACCCTTTACGAGCAGTACTTC; CDR3: CASNSGQTLYEQYF
size: few; V: TRBV9; length: 14; D: TRBD2; J: TRBJ2-1; DNA: TGTGCCAGCAGCGGGACTAGCGGTTACAATGAGCAGTTCTTC; CDR3: CASSGTSGYNEQFF
size: NA; V: TRBV19; length: 16; D: NA; J: TRBJ2-2; DNA: TGTGCCAGTAGTCCGTCCTTGGTACGGGAAACCGGGGAGCTGTTTTTT; CDR3: CASSPSLVRETGELFF
size: NA; V: TRBV6-1; length: 13; D: NA; J: TRBJ2-1; DNA: TGTGCCAGCAGTCTAGACGCTCTGCGGGAGCAGTTCTTC; CDR3: CASSLDALREQFF
size: NA; V: TRBV6-5; length: 15; D: NA; J: TRBJ2-7; DNA: TGTGCCAGCAGTTACTCGGGGGGGCTCGGGGACGAGCAGTACTTC; CDR3: CASSYSGGLGDEQYF